The rows below give T cell receptor beta chains drawn from one sample of a study of T cell repertoires in cytomegalovirus infection. TCRdb ran MiXCR on the reads and lists one entry per CDR3 protein. The sample lists approximately 500,000 distinct CDR3 sequences; 33% were seen once. Antigen specificity for these receptors is unknown. The input for sequencing was cultured PBMCs, taken from culture after CMV antigen stimulation. These receptors all stem from a human donor in good health (CMV status not recorded). Some clones in this sample may be carry-over from other donors' samples. The CDR3 runs from the conserved cysteine through the conserved F or W. Each record gives: V gene, J gene, clone size, D gene, CDR3 DNA, CDR3 protein. D genes are given only for firm matches. Some rows have no size entry. The others give once, few or many, or a class for an expanded clone.

V: TRBV6-2/TRBV6-3; J: TRBJ2-1; size: NA; D: NA; DNA: TGTGCCAGCAGCCATACCAGTGAGCAGTTCTTC; CDR3: CASSHTSEQFF
V: TRBV7-8; J: TRBJ2-7; size: NA; D: NA; DNA: TGTGCCAGCAGCTTAGATACGGTCTACAATGAGCAGTACTTC; CDR3: CASSLDTVYNEQYF
V: TRBV28; J: TRBJ2-5; size: NA; D: NA; DNA: TGTGCCAGCTCCGACGAGCTCGGGACCCAGTACTTC; CDR3: CASSDELGTQYF
V: TRBV19; J: TRBJ2-1; size: NA; D: TRBD2; DNA: TGTGCCAGTAGTTCCCTGACTAGCGGGAGTGGGAACAATGAGCAGTTCTTC; CDR3: CASSSLTSGSGNNEQFF
V: TRBV12-3/TRBV12-4; J: TRBJ2-1; size: NA; D: NA; DNA: TGTGCCAGCAGTTTTGTTGTCGATGAGCAGTTCTTC; CDR3: CASSFVVDEQFF
V: TRBV20-1; J: TRBJ2-4; size: NA; D: NA; DNA: TGCAGTGCAAGGACCGCGCGGGACAAAAACATTCAGTACTTC; CDR3: CSARTARDKNIQYF
V: TRBV7-9; J: TRBJ2-3; size: few; D: NA; DNA: TGTGCCAGCAGCCCTCTTCAGGGCCCCCCAGATACGCAGTATTTT; CDR3: CASSPLQGPPDTQYF
V: TRBV7-2; J: TRBJ1-5; size: many; D: TRBD1; DNA: TGTGCCAGCAGCCAGACAGGGACAAGTCAGCCCCAGCATTTT; CDR3: CASSQTGTSQPQHF
V: TRBV12-3/TRBV12-4; J: TRBJ1-2; size: few; D: NA; DNA: TGTGCCAGCAGTTTAAGACACCCCCATGGCTACACCTTC; CDR3: CASSLRHPHGYTF
V: TRBV7-6; J: TRBJ2-3; size: NA; D: NA; DNA: TGTGCCAGCAGCTTAGTCCCCGCGGGAATATCTACTAGCACAGATACGCAGTATTTT; CDR3: CASSLVPAGISTSTDTQYF
V: TRBV7-2; J: TRBJ1-1; size: few; D: NA; DNA: TGTGCCAGCAGCCCGATGGGCGAGAACACTGAAGCTTTCTTT; CDR3: CASSPMGENTEAFF
V: TRBV7-2; J: TRBJ2-5; size: many; D: TRBD2; DNA: TGTGCCAGCAGCCTAAATAGCGGGAGGATAAAAGAGACCCAGTACTTC; CDR3: CASSLNSGRIKETQYF
V: TRBV20-1; J: TRBJ1-2; size: NA; D: TRBD1; DNA: TGCAGTGCTAGAGGGACAGGGGATCACTATGGCTACACCTTC; CDR3: CSARGTGDHYGYTF
V: TRBV19; J: TRBJ1-3; size: NA; D: NA; DNA: TGTGCCAGTAGTACCGGGGGCGGAGGAAACACCATATATTTT; CDR3: CASSTGGGGNTIYF
V: TRBV28; J: TRBJ2-7; size: NA; D: TRBD2; DNA: TGTGCCAGCAGTGGCAGTCGGATAGCGGGAGGCCCTTCCCACGAGCAGTACTTC; CDR3: CASSGSRIAGGPSHEQYF
V: TRBV7-2; J: TRBJ2-3; size: NA; D: TRBD2; DNA: TGTGCCAGCAGCTTAATTAGCGGGAGTGATACGCAGTATTTT; CDR3: CASSLISGSDTQYF
V: TRBV20-1; J: TRBJ2-5; size: NA; D: TRBD1; DNA: TGCAGTGCTCTAGGACAGGCGGGGACCCAGTACTTC; CDR3: CSALGQAGTQYF
V: TRBV2; J: TRBJ2-5; size: NA; D: NA; DNA: TGTGCCAGCAGTGTTGGGGCTAGTAGGCGAGAGACCCAGTACTTC; CDR3: CASSVGASRRETQYF
V: TRBV11-2; J: TRBJ2-3; size: NA; D: TRBD2; DNA: TGTGCCAGCAGCTTAGGGCAAGCGGGAGTGAATACAGATACGCAGTATTTT; CDR3: CASSLGQAGVNTDTQYF
V: TRBV4-3; J: TRBJ2-1; size: NA; D: NA; DNA: TGCGCCAGCAGCCAAGACGTCGTCAGCTCCGCGTCCTACAATGAGCAGTTCTTC; CDR3: CASSQDVVSSASYNEQFF
V: TRBV4-1; J: TRBJ1-5; size: NA; D: NA; DNA: TGCGCCAGCAGCCTGTTTGGTGATAGCAATCAGCCCCAGCATTTT; CDR3: CASSLFGDSNQPQHF
V: TRBV2; J: TRBJ1-2; size: NA; D: NA; DNA: TGTGCCAGCAGTGTAGTCCAATCAGGCTATGGCTACACCTTC; CDR3: CASSVVQSGYGYTF
V: TRBV27; J: TRBJ2-1; size: NA; D: NA; DNA: TGTGCCAGCAGTTTCCCCGGGACGGCGGATGAGCAGTTCTTC; CDR3: CASSFPGTADEQFF
V: TRBV12-3/TRBV12-4; J: TRBJ1-5; size: few; D: TRBD1; DNA: TGTGCCAGCAGTGTGGGACAGGGGGGGAATCAGCCCCAGCATTTT; CDR3: CASSVGQGGNQPQHF
V: TRBV27; J: TRBJ1-2; size: many; D: TRBD1; DNA: TGTGCCAGCTCTACAGGGGGCAGGGGCTACACCTTC; CDR3: CASSTGGRGYTF
V: TRBV7-2; J: TRBJ2-7; size: few; D: TRBD2; DNA: TGTGCCAGCAGCTCGACCGGGGCTAGCGGGAGTTACGAGCAGTACTTC; CDR3: CASSSTGASGSYEQYF
V: TRBV28; J: TRBJ1-5; size: NA; D: TRBD1; DNA: TGTGCCAGCACCTACAGGGGGCAGCCCAATCAGCCCCAGCATTTT; CDR3: CASTYRGQPNQPQHF
V: TRBV7-2; J: TRBJ1-3; size: few; D: NA; DNA: TGTGCCAGCAGCCGAGGGGGTATTTTAACCTCTGGAAACACCATATATTTT; CDR3: CASSRGGILTSGNTIYF
V: TRBV25-1; J: TRBJ2-5; size: NA; D: NA; DNA: TGTGCCAGCAACGAGGGGTACCAAGAGACCCAGTACTTC; CDR3: CASNEGYQETQYF
V: TRBV12-5; J: TRBJ1-1; size: few; D: NA; DNA: TGTGCTAGTGGTTTGGTACTGGGGGGAAGCACTGAAGCTTTCTTT; CDR3: CASGLVLGGSTEAFF
V: TRBV6-6; J: TRBJ2-1; size: few; D: TRBD2; DNA: TGTGCCAGCAGTTACTCCCCTAAGAGCGGGAGGCCGGCTATATTC; CDR3: CASSYSPKSGRPAIF
V: TRBV27; J: TRBJ1-2; size: NA; D: NA; DNA: TGTGCCAGCAGTTTATCCAGCGGATTGGGGTATTATGGCTACACCTTC; CDR3: CASSLSSGLGYYGYTF
V: TRBV7-8; J: TRBJ2-3; size: few; D: NA; DNA: TGTGCCAGCAGCTTTGGGGCCGTAGATACGCAGTATTTT; CDR3: CASSFGAVDTQYF
V: TRBV7-6; J: TRBJ2-2; size: many; D: NA; DNA: TGTGCCAGCAGCTTAGCCCATCACACCGGGGAGCTGTTTTTT; CDR3: CASSLAHHTGELFF
V: TRBV7-7; J: TRBJ2-5; size: many; D: NA; DNA: TGTGCTAGCAGCGACGGGAGAAGAGAGACCCAGTACTTC; CDR3: CASSDGRRETQYF
V: TRBV7-3; J: TRBJ2-5; size: few; D: NA; DNA: TGTGCCAGCAGCTTAAGGGGCGTCAGGGAAGAGACCCAGTACTTC; CDR3: CASSLRGVREETQYF
V: TRBV11-2; J: TRBJ2-1; size: NA; D: NA; DNA: TGTGCCAGCAGCTTGAAACGGGCTTACTCCTACAATGAGCAGTTCTTC; CDR3: CASSLKRAYSYNEQFF
V: TRBV3-1; J: TRBJ2-4; size: NA; D: TRBD2; DNA: TGTGCCAGCAGCCAGGTTACCCGGGGGAGGGGCCAAAACATTCAGTACTTC; CDR3: CASSQVTRGRGQNIQYF
V: TRBV28; J: TRBJ2-3; size: NA; D: TRBD2; DNA: TGTGCCAGCAGTTCCCTAGCGGGAGTTAGCACAGATACGCAGTATTTT; CDR3: CASSSLAGVSTDTQYF
V: TRBV6-6; J: TRBJ1-5; size: few; D: TRBD1; DNA: TGTGCCAGCAGTGGAGTGGGACAGGGGGATCAGCCCCAGCATTTT; CDR3: CASSGVGQGDQPQHF
V: TRBV6-2/TRBV6-3; J: TRBJ2-6; size: few; D: NA; DNA: TGTGCCAGCAGTTGGACACGGGTGACTGTGGCCAACGTCCTGACTTTC; CDR3: CASSWTRVTVANVLTF
V: TRBV19; J: TRBJ2-5; size: few; D: NA; DNA: TGTGCCAGTAGTACCCCGGTAGCAGCCCAAGAGACCCAGTACTTC; CDR3: CASSTPVAAQETQYF
V: TRBV4-2; J: TRBJ2-3; size: few; D: TRBD1; DNA: TGTGCCAGCAGCCAAGCGGGACAGCCCGAAGATACGCAGTATTTT; CDR3: CASSQAGQPEDTQYF
V: TRBV7-2; J: TRBJ1-2; size: many; D: NA; DNA: TGTGCCAGCAGCTTATACGGGGAGGAAGGCTACACCTTC; CDR3: CASSLYGEEGYTF
V: TRBV11-1; J: TRBJ2-7; size: NA; D: TRBD1; DNA: TGTGCCAGCAGCCGGGACAGGGGAAGCGAGCAGTACTTC; CDR3: CASSRDRGSEQYF
V: TRBV7-2; J: TRBJ1-5; size: many; D: NA; DNA: TGTGCCAGCAGCTTACTATCTAATGGACAGCCCCAGCATTTT; CDR3: CASSLLSNGQPQHF
V: TRBV7-2; J: TRBJ2-1; size: many; D: TRBD1; DNA: TGTGCCAGCAGCTTGGGGTCGTGGGACAGGGATTTCTTC; CDR3: CASSLGSWDRDFF
V: TRBV20-1; J: TRBJ2-5; size: few; D: TRBD2; DNA: TGCAGTGTCCAGACTAGCGGGGTGAGCATGGATCGAGAAGAGACCCAGTACTTC; CDR3: CSVQTSGVSMDREETQYF
V: TRBV7-1; J: TRBJ1-1; size: NA; D: NA; DNA: TGTGCCAGCAGCACCCTCGTGGGCAGGGACGCTGAAGCTTTCTTT; CDR3: CASSTLVGRDAEAFF
V: TRBV6-6; J: TRBJ2-5; size: NA; D: NA; DNA: TGTGCCAGCAGTTACGCCGCTTTGGAGACCCAGTACTTC; CDR3: CASSYAALETQYF